Below, 20 T cell receptor beta chains from the same sample are listed, as sequenced in a study of vaccination and CD4 T cells after COVID-19. Documented treatment: roughly nine-day PBMC culture with coronavirus spike peptide pools or control peptides (ViraFEST assay). Sequencing of DNA taken from cultured CD4+ T cells relied on the Oncomine TCR Beta short-read assay. TCRdb redid the calling of the PCR reads with MiXCR, one entry per CDR3 protein. The top ten hold about a fifth of the sample, which has around 9,600 distinct CDR3 sequences, roughly 51% seen once. These receptors' targets are unknown. Sequenced sample: CD4+ T cells from blood, cultured in vitro. These receptors were collected from a human donor who had recovered from COVID-19.

V and J are TRBV11-3 and TRBJ2-5; D may be TRBD2 (5 bases). CDR1 is SGHNT, CDR2 YENEEA, per germline. The CDR3 runs to 13 residues. The V and J ends lost 5 bases and 2 bases respectively, with 9 bases between them. The CDR3 region has the DNA TGTGCCAGCAGCCGGGGAGTACAAGAGACCCAGTACTTC. It is translated as CASSRGVQETQYF.

This clonotype has just a few counts. The chain combines TRBV5-8 with TRBJ1-5; 7 nucleotides line up with TRBD1. This CDR3 contains 14 residues. V shed 2 bases, J shed 5 bases, and the junction held 4 bases outside the gene matches. Germline V gene lookup returns CDR1 SGHTS and CDR2 YDEGEE. The CDR3 sequence: CASSFTGEYQPQHF. DNA of the CDR3: TGTGCCAGCAGCTTTACAGGGGAATATCAGCCCCAGCATTTT.

The V call is TRBV20-1, the J call TRBJ2-2, with D possibly being TRBD2 (6 bases). Germline V gene sequence: CDR1 DFQATT, CDR2 SNEGSKA (reference sequence). Deletions cut 6 bases from V and 3 bases from J, with 17 bases between. The CDR3 consists of 15 residues. The CDR3 DNA is TGCAGTGCCAAAGCGGGTGTGGGACACACCGGGGAGCTGTTTTTT. It codes for CSAKAGVGHTGELFF.

This rearrangement joins TRBV16 to TRBJ1-2, with D perhaps TRBD1 (6 bases). CDR3 length: 14 amino acids. Germline-derived CDR1 and CDR2 are KGHSY and FQNENV. V dropped 0 bases and J dropped 4 bases, with 9 bases sitting between them. The DNA for the CDR3 is TGTGCCAGCAGCCAATCACAGGGTGGCTATGGCTACACCTTC. This gives the protein CASSQSQGGYGYTF.

The chain carries TRBV10-3 and TRBJ2-7; D might be TRBD1 (6 bases). V lost 0 bases, J lost 2 bases, and 17 bases lay in between. The germline V gene has CDR1 ENHRY and CDR2 SYGVKD. The CDR3 contains 17 residues. CDR3 in amino acids: CAISESKGGIGTYEQYF. The CDR3 nucleotides are TGTGCCATCAGTGAGTCAAAAGGGGGTATAGGAACCTACGAGCAGTACTTC.

The rearrangement links TRBV18 to TRBJ2-7; 8 bases align to TRBD1. The junction had 6 bases not matched to a gene; V was cut back by 4 bases and J by 1 base. The germline gives CDR1 KGHSH, CDR2 LQKENI. The CDR3 length is 15 residues. The CDR3 bases are TGTGCCAGCTCACATACAGGGGGTGGATCCTACGAGCAGTACTTC. It encodes CASSHTGGGSYEQYF.

V gene TRBV6-2 or TRBV6-3 combines with J gene TRBJ2-7, with 9 bases that match TRBD1. This CDR3 comprises 15 residues. The V segment lost 6 bases and the J segment 2 bases; nucleotides outside the gene matches: 8. Germline V CDR1 and CDR2: MNHEY, SVGEGT. DNA for the CDR3: TGTGCCAGCAGCTACCGGGACAGGGAGCCCTACGAGCAGTACTTC. Translation gives CASSYRDREPYEQYF.

This clonotype has more than one count but fewer than ten. The rearrangement links TRBV20-1 to TRBJ1-4; tentatively, D is TRBD1 (5 bases). V was shortened by 5 bases and J by 7 bases, with 14 bases between the two germline ends. Germline assignment: CDR1 DFQATT and CDR2 SNEGSKA (reference sequence). CDR3 size: 13 residues. The CDR3: CSAPRRGTEKLFF. CDR3 nucleotide sequence: TGCAGTGCTCCACGTCGGGGGACTGAAAAACTGTTTTTT.

The chain uses TRBV20-1 and TRBJ1-2; perhaps TRBD1 as D (6 bases). V was pared by 5 bases and J by 4 bases, with 14 bases between. The CDR3 is 13 residues long. Germline V gene data show CDR1 as DFQATT and CDR2 as SNEGSKA (reference sequence). The CDR3 DNA reads as TGCAGTGCTTATAATGGACAGAGCTATGGCTACACCTTC. Its translation is CSAYNGQSYGYTF.

This chain uses TRBV2 with TRBJ1-2; maybe TRBD1 (6 bases). Germline-derived CDR1 and CDR2 are SNHLY and FYNNEI. CDR3 size: 13 residues. With 6 bases removed from V and 4 bases from J, the gap between germline ends came to 12 bases. DNA of the CDR3: TGTGCCAGCAGCCTGAACAGGGTCTATGGCTACACCTTC. Translation gives CASSLNRVYGYTF.

This clonotype appeared a single time. This chain connects TRBV11-3 to TRBJ2-3; no reliable D call. With 8 bases removed from V and 1 base from J, the gap between germline ends came to 10 bases. The length of the CDR3 is 13 residues. In germline, CDR1 is SGHNT, CDR2 YENEEA. CDR3 sequence: CASSTLRTDTQYF. The CDR3 DNA reads TGTGCCAGCTCGACCCTACGCACAGATACGCAGTATTTT.

The chain has TRBV6-1 and TRBJ2-7, with TRBD1 matching 8 bases. CDR1 MNHNS and CDR2 SASEGT come from the germline V gene. The J segment lost 3 bases and the V segment lost 0 bases, leaving 4 bases of the junction unmatched. The CDR3 contains 15 residues. The CDR3 DNA sequence: TGTGCCAGCAGTGAAGCGGGGACAGGCCTCTACGAGCAGTACTTC. This sequence encodes CASSEAGTGLYEQYF.

The chain uses TRBV5-4 and TRBJ1-1; D call uncertain. This CDR3 has 13 amino acids. Trimming pared 1 base from V and 5 bases from J, leaving 9 bases between. Looked up from germline, CDR1 is SGHNT and CDR2 is YYREEE (reference sequence). CDR3 sequence reads: CASSLILGTEAFF. The CDR3 nucleotides read TGTGCCAGCAGCTTGATCCTGGGGACTGAAGCTTTCTTT.

This clonotype was picked up a small number of times. J is TRBJ1-2 and V is TRBV20-1; 7 bases are a match to TRBD1. The germline gives CDR1 DFQATT, CDR2 SNEGSKA (reference sequence). The CDR3 is 13 residues long. The V and J ends lost 5 bases and 6 bases, in that order; junction bases with no gene match: 9. The CDR3 coding sequence is TGCAGTGCTCCTTCGACAGGGTGGAATGGCTACACCTTC. It specifies CSAPSTGWNGYTF.

This chain links TRBV11-2 with TRBJ1-2, with D possibly TRBD1 on 5 matching bases. This CDR3 is 15 amino acids long. V lost 3 bases and J 0 bases, leaving 11 bases between the germline ends. Germline loops: CDR1 SGHAT, CDR2 FQNNGV. CDR3 in amino acids: CASSFSGFTNYGYTF. CDR3 DNA sequence: TGTGCCAGCAGCTTCTCAGGGTTCACTAACTATGGCTACACCTTC.

This sequence joins TRBV7-2 and TRBJ1-6; 10 positions match TRBD1. Germline CDR1 SGHTA, CDR2 FQGNSA. J lost 7 bases, V lost 3 bases, and 9 bases had no gene match. This CDR3 region has 17 residues. The CDR3 DNA is TGTGCCAGCAGCTTGCGGGGACAGGGGATTTACAATTCACCCCTCCACTTT. Encoded protein: CASSLRGQGIYNSPLHF.

The rearrangement joins TRBV30 to TRBJ1-5; perhaps TRBD1 as D (5 bases). The CDR3 has 15 amino acids. Germline V gene lookup returns CDR1 GTSNPN and CDR2 SVGIG (reference sequence). V was shortened by 1 base and J by 2 bases, with 12 bases between the two germline ends. The CDR3 loop is CAWSDGTGRNQPQHF. In DNA, the CDR3 is TGTGCCTGGAGTGACGGGACGGGCCGCAATCAGCCCCAGCATTTT.

This rearrangement joins TRBV7-6 to TRBJ2-5, with TRBD1 as a possible D gene (6 bases). Per the germline V gene, CDR1 is SGHVS and CDR2 is FNYEAQ. This CDR3 has 14 residues. V gave up 2 bases and J gave up 0 bases, with 7 bases separating them. As DNA, the CDR3 is TGTGCCAGCAGCTTAACAGGGAACCAAGAGACCCAGTACTTC. Translation gives CASSLTGNQETQYF.

V gene TRBV20-1 combines with J gene TRBJ1-1; D unclear. CDR3 length: 13 amino acids. Germline-derived CDR1 and CDR2 are DFQATT and SNEGSKA (reference sequence). Between the trimmed V and J ends, which lost 4 bases and 0 bases, there was a span of 9 bases. This CDR3 is CSAMTKMNTEAFF. As DNA, the CDR3 is TGCAGTGCTATGACAAAGATGAACACTGAAGCTTTCTTT.

The chain recombines TRBV6-1 with TRBJ1-1, with D unclear. The V and J ends lost 0 bases and 10 bases respectively, with 15 bases between them. This CDR3 is 14 amino acids long. The V gene's germline CDR1 is MNHNS and CDR2 SASEGT. Here the CDR3 DNA reads TGTGCCAGCAGTGAAGCAAATCAGGCCCAGAGAGCTTTCTTT. Translated: CASSEANQAQRAFF.